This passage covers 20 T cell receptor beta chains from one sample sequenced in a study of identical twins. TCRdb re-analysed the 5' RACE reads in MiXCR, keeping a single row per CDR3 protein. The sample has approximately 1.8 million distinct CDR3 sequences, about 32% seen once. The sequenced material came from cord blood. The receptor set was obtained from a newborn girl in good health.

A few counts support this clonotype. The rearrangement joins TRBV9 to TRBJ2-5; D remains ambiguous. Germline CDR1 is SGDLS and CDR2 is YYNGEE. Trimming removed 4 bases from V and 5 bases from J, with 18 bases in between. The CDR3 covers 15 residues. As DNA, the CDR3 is TGTGCCAGCAGCCCCCGTACGCCACTTACTGAGACCCAGTACTTC. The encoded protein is CASSPRTPLTETQYF.

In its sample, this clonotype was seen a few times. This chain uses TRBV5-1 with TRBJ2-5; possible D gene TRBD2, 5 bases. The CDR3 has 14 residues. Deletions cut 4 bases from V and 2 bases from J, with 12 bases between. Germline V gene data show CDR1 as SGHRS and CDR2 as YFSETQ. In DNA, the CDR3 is TGCGCCAGCAGCATAACTAGTCCTCAAGAGACCCAGTACTTC. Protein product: CASSITSPQETQYF.

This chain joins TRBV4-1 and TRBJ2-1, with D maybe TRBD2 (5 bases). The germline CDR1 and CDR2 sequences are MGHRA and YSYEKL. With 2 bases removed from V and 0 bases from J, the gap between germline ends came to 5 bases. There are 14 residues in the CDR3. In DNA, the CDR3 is TGCGCCAGCAGCCAACTAGCCTCCTACAATGAGCAGTTCTTC. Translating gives CASSQLASYNEQFF.

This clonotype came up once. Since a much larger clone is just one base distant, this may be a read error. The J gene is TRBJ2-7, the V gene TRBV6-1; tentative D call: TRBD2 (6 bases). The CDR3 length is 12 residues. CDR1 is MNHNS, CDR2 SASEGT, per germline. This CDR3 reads CAGRDSYYEQYF. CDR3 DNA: TGTGCCGGCAGGGACTCTTACTACGAGCAGTACTTC.

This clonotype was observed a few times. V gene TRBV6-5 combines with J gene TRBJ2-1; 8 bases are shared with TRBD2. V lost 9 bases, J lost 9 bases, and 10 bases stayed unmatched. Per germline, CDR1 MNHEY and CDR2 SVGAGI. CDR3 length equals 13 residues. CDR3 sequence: CASCLAGGGEQFF. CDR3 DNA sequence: TGTGCCAGTTGCCTAGCGGGCGGGGGTGAGCAGTTCTTC.

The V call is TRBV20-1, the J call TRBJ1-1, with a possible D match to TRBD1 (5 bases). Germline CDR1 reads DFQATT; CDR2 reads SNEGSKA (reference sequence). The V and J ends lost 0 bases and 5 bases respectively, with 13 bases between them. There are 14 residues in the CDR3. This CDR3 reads CSARDSRARTEAFF. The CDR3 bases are TGCAGTGCTAGAGACTCCAGGGCTCGGACTGAAGCTTTCTTT.

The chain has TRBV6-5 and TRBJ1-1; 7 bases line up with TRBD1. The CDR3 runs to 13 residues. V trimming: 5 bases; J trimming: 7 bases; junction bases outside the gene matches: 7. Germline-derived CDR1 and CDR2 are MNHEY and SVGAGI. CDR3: CASSQTGSNEAFF. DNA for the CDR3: TGTGCCAGCAGTCAGACAGGGAGCAATGAAGCTTTCTTT.

CDR3: CSTLLTGVGYGYTF. The CDR3 DNA is TGCAGTACCTTACTTACAGGGGTCGGCTATGGCTACACCTTC. The chain employs TRBV20-1 and TRBJ1-2, with 7 bases matching TRBD1. CDR1 is DFQATT and CDR2 is SNEGSKA in the germline V gene (reference sequence). The length of the CDR3 is 14 residues. The ends lost 8 bases at V and 4 bases at J; junction bases unmatched: 13.

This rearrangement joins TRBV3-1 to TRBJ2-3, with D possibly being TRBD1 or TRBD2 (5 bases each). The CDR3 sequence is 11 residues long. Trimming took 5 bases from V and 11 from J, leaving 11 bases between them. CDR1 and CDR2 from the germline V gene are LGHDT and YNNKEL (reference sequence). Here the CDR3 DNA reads TGTGCCAGCAGCAGGGGAGTAGGGCAGTATTTT. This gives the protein CASSRGVGQYF.

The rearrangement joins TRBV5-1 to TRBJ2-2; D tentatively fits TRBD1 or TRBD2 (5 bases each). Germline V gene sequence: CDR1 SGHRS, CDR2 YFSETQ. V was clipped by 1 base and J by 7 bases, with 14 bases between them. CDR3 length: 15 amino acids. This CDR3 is CASSLRTGPRGELFF. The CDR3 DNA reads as TGCGCCAGCAGCTTGCGTACGGGACCCCGCGGGGAGCTGTTTTTT.

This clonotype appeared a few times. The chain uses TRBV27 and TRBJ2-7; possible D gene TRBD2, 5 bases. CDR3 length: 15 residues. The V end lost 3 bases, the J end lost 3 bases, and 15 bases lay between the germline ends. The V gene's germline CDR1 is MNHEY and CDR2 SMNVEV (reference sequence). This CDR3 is CASSFLPGTSYEQYF. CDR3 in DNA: TGTGCCAGCAGTTTTCTGCCGGGAACAAGCTACGAGCAGTACTTC.

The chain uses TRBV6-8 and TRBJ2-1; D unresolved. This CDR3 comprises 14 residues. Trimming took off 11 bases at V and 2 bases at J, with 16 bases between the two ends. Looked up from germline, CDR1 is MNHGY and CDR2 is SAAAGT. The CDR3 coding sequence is TGTGCCGCTCCCTACTGGGCCCCCTACAATGAGCAGTTCTTC. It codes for CAAPYWAPYNEQFF.

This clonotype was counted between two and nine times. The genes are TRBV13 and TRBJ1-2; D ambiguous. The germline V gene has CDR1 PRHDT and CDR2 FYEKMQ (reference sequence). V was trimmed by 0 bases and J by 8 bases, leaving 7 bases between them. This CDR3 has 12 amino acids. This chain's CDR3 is CASSLGHFGYTF. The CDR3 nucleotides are TGTGCCAGCAGCTTAGGCCATTTCGGCTACACCTTC.

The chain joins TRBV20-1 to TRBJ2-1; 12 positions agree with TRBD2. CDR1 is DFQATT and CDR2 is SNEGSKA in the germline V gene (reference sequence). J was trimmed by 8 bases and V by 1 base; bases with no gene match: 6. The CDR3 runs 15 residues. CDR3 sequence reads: CSARGLAGGRDEQFF. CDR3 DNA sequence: TGCAGTGCTAGAGGTCTAGCGGGAGGGCGGGATGAGCAGTTCTTC.

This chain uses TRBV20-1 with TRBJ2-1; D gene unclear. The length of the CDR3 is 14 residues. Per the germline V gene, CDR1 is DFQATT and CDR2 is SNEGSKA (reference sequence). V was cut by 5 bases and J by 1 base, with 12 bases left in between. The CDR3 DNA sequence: TGCAGTGCTTCCCCCACTGGGTCCTACAATGAGCAGTTCTTC. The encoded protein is CSASPTGSYNEQFF.

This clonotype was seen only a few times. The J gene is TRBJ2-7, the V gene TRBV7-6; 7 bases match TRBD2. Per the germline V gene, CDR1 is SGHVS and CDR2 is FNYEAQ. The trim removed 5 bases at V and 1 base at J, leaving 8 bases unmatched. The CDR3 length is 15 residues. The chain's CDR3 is CASSSGLDSSYEQYF. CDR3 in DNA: TGTGCCAGCAGCAGTGGACTAGATTCATCCTACGAGCAGTACTTC.

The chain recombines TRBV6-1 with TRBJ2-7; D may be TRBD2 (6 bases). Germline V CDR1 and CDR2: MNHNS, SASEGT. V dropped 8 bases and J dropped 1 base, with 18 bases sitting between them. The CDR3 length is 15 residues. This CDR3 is CASRVEGGPSYEQYF. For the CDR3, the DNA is TGTGCCAGCCGAGTAGAGGGAGGCCCGTCCTACGAGCAGTACTTC.

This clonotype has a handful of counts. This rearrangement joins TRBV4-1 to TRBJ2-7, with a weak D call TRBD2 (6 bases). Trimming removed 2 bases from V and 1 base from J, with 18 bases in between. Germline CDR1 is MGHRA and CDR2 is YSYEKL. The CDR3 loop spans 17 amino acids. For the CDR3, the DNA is TGCGCCAGCAGCCAAACGGGACTCCTTATCCGATCCTACGAGCAGTACTTC. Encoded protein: CASSQTGLLIRSYEQYF.

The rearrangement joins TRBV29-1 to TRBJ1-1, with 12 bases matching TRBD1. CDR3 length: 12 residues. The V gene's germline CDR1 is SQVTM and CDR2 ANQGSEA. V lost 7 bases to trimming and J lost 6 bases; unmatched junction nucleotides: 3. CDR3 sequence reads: CSGDRGPAEAFF. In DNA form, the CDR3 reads TGCAGCGGGGACAGGGGGCCGGCTGAAGCTTTCTTT.

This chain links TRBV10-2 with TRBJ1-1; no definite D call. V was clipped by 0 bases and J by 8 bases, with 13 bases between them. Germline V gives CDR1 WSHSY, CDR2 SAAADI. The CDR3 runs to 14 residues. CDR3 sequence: CASSESRQRSEAFF. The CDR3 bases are TGCGCCAGCAGTGAGTCGAGGCAGCGATCCGAAGCTTTCTTT.